These T cell receptor beta chains were read from a single sample in a study of technical replicates of blood from a few donors. Sequenced by immunoSEQ multiplex PCR; TCRdb stores in-frame clones only, minus some. The sample includes roughly 100,000 clones, less than 96% of them seen just once. The source material was T cells isolated from PBMCs. Receptors originate from a human donor in good health. Each CDR3 is given with its conserved first and last residue. A D gene is named only where the DNA matches it firmly. Not all rows give a size; the values are once, few, many and, for expanded clones, a class.

J | D | size | V | CDR3 | DNA
TRBJ1-2 | - | - | TRBV25-1 | CASSESWRIDYGYTF | TGTGCCAGCAGTGAATCCTGGCGGATAGACTATGGCTACACCTTC
TRBJ1-5 | - | - | TRBV6-1 | CASNRVSNQPQHF | TGTGCCAGCAACAGGGTGAGCAATCAGCCCCAGCATTTT
TRBJ2-7 | TRBD1 | - | TRBV19 | CASSRLSDRPFSYEQYF | TGTGCCAGTAGTCGACTTTCGGACAGGCCTTTCTCCTACGAGCAGTACTTC
TRBJ1-1 | - | once | TRBV6-5 | CASSYQGAETFF | TGTGCCAGCAGTTACCAAGGGGCGGAAACTTTCTTT
TRBJ2-7 | TRBD2 | once | TRBV10-3 | CAISEGTSGSYEQYF | TGTGCCATCAGTGAGGGGACTAGCGGGTCCTACGAGCAGTACTTC
TRBJ2-7 | - | - | TRBV7-2 | CASSLVGQGYEQYF | TGTGCCAGCAGCTTAGTCGGACAAGGTTACGAGCAGTACTTC
TRBJ1-2 | - | - | TRBV14 | CASSQVFSGVDGYTF | TGTGCCAGCAGCCAAGTATTCTCAGGGGTGGATGGCTACACCTTC
TRBJ2-1 | TRBD1 | - | TRBV5-4 | CASSLEGTGSYNEQFF | TGTGCCAGCAGCTTGGAGGGGACAGGGTCCTACAATGAGCAGTTCTTC
TRBJ2-1 | TRBD2 | - | TRBV13 | CASSFGTRTYNEQFF | TGTGCCAGCAGCTTTGGGACTAGGACCTACAATGAGCAGTTCTTC
TRBJ1-1 | TRBD1 | - | TRBV9 | CASSAHQTGGTAFF | TGTGCCAGCAGCGCCCACCAGACAGGGGGAACGGCTTTCTTT
TRBJ1-1 | - | - | TRBV7-9 | CASRINSGTEAFF | TGTGCCAGCAGAATAAACTCCGGGACTGAAGCTTTCTTT
TRBJ1-2 | - | - | TRBV7-9 | CASSSLTENYGYTF | TGTGCCAGCAGCTCCCTGACAGAAAACTATGGCTACACCTTC
TRBJ2-1 | - | once | TRBV6-1 | CASSESLQVPLNEQFF | TGTGCCAGCAGTGAAAGTTTACAGGTTCCCCTAAATGAGCAGTTCTTC
TRBJ2-3 | TRBD1 | once | TRBV5-1 | CASSFLGTGSTDTQYF | TGCGCCAGCAGCTTCCTAGGGACAGGTTCCACAGATACGCAGTATTTT
TRBJ2-7 | TRBD2 | - | TRBV7-2 | CASSSHRLALHEQYF | TGTGCCAGCAGCTCCCACCGACTAGCTCTACACGAGCAGTACTTC
TRBJ2-3 | TRBD2 | - | TRBV4-1 | CASSQDPSGSRDTQYF | TGCGCCAGCAGCCAAGACCCTAGCGGGAGTAGGGATACGCAGTATTTT
TRBJ1-2 | - | - | TRBV27 | CASSFIGGYGYTF | TGTGCCAGCAGTTTTATCGGGGGTTATGGCTACACCTTC
TRBJ1-1 | - | - | TRBV27 | CASSLSREAEAFF | TGTGCCAGCAGTTTATCCAGGGAAGCTGAAGCTTTCTTT
TRBJ1-1 | - | - | TRBV5-1 | CASSWGRANTEAFF | TGCGCCAGCAGCTGGGGGCGGGCGAACACTGAAGCTTTCTTT
TRBJ1-1 | - | - | TRBV9 | CASGRAMNTEAFF | TGTGCCAGCGGTAGAGCTATGAACACTGAAGCTTTCTTT
TRBJ1-3 | - | - | TRBV9 | CASSLTPGSGNTIYF | TGTGCCAGCAGCCTTACCCCAGGGTCGGGAAACACCATATATTTT
TRBJ2-1 | - | - | TRBV9 | CASSDFPSSYNEQFF | TGTGCCAGCAGCGACTTTCCGAGCTCCTACAATGAGCAGTTCTTC
TRBJ1-2 | - | - | TRBV7-2 | CASSLEQVPNYGYTF | TGTGCCAGCAGCTTAGAGCAAGTACCTAACTATGGCTACACCTTC
TRBJ2-3 | TRBD2 | - | TRBV7-2 | CASSFKRGADTQYF | TGTGCCAGCAGCTTTAAACGGGGGGCAGATACGCAGTATTTT
TRBJ2-7 | - | - | TRBV11-1 | CASSLGLAGTDSNEQYF | TGTGCCAGCAGCTTGGGGTTGGCGGGAACGGATTCAAACGAGCAGTACTTC
TRBJ2-1 | TRBD1 | - | TRBV7-8 | CASSAGQGLSYNEQFF | TGTGCCAGCAGCGCAGGACAGGGGTTATCCTACAATGAGCAGTTCTTC
TRBJ2-7 | TRBD1 | - | TRBV27 | CASSIGTGGQEQYF | TGTGCCAGCAGCATAGGGACAGGGGGGCAGGAGCAGTACTTC
TRBJ2-7 | TRBD2 | once | TRBV9 | CASSPASGRGNEQYF | TGTGCCAGCAGCCCCGCAAGCGGGAGAGGGAACGAGCAGTACTTC
TRBJ1-3 | - | - | TRBV6-5 | CASSSAGTGNTIYF | TGTGCCAGCAGTTCAGCGGGAACTGGAAACACCATATATTTT
TRBJ2-7 | - | - | TRBV4-1 | CASSQEGAGAGEQYF | TGCGCCAGCAGCCAAGAAGGCGCGGGGGCGGGCGAGCAGTACTTC
TRBJ2-1 | TRBD2 | once | TRBV25-1 | CASSEPGLAAGNEQFF | TGTGCCAGCAGTGAACCGGGACTAGCGGCGGGCAATGAGCAGTTCTTC
TRBJ1-1 | TRBD1 | - | TRBV28 | CASSSQGTGLAFF | TGTGCCAGCAGCTCACAGGGGACAGGGCTCGCTTTCTTT
TRBJ2-7 | TRBD2 | - | TRBV27 | CASSVDSETSGRNEQYF | TGTGCCAGCAGTGTAGACTCCGAGACTAGCGGGAGGAACGAGCAGTACTTC
TRBJ1-5 | - | - | TRBV19 | CASSIRRDQPQHF | TGTGCCAGTAGTATAAGGAGGGATCAGCCCCAGCATTTT
TRBJ2-2 | - | - | TRBV7-9 | CASRPFNRTGELFF | TGTGCCAGCAGACCGTTTAACAGGACCGGGGAGCTGTTTTTT
TRBJ1-2 | - | - | TRBV4-3 | CASSQDPVQTYGYTF | TGCGCCAGCAGCCAAGATCCGGTCCAAACCTATGGCTACACCTTC
TRBJ1-4 | TRBD1 | - | TRBV19 | CASTQGAHGANEKLFF | TGTGCCAGTACGCAGGGGGCCCATGGGGCTAATGAAAAACTGTTTTTT
TRBJ2-3 | TRBD2 | - | TRBV7-2 | CASSLVAGGTDTQYF | TGTGCCAGCAGCTTAGTAGCGGGAGGGACAGATACGCAGTATTTT
TRBJ1-5 | - | - | TRBV5-6 | CASSSRGWRQPQHF | TGTGCCAGCAGCTCCAGGGGTTGGCGACAGCCCCAGCATTTT